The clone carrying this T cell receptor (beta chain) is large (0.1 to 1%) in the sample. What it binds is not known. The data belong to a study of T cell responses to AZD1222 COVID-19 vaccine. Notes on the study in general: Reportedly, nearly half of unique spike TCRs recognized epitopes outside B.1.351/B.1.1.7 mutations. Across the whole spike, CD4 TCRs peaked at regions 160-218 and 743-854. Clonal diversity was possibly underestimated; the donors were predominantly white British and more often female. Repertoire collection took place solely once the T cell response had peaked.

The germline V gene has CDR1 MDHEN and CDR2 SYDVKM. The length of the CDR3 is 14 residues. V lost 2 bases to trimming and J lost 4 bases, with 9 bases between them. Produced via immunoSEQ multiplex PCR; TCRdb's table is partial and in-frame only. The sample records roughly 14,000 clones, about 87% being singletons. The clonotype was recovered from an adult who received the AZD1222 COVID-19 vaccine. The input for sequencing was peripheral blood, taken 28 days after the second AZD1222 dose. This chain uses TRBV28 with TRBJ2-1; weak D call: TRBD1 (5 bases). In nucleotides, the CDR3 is TGTGCCAGCAGTTTAATGTCAGGGTACAATGAGCAGTTCTTC. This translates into CASSLMSGYNEQFF.